The T cell receptor beta chain under discussion was sequenced for a study of cytomegalovirus exposure and HLA in healthy donors. Study-level points and caveats: Listed as cytomegalovirus-associated were 164 TCR beta chains. Presence/absence analyses treated sequencing depth as roughly uniform across donors. Later analysis identified 15,000 to 20,000 TCR beta sequences associated with HLA alleles, using a false discovery rate threshold of 0.05.

For this clone: Antigen specificity is unknown.

Use of 60 Vbeta and 13 Jbeta primers characterized the PCR. Clones were read by immunoSEQ multiplex PCR, and TCRdb kept only the in-frame ones, dropping some. The sample has approximately 120,000 clones. V lost 4 bases to trimming and J lost 4 bases, with 18 bases between them. This CDR3 contains 16 residues. Germline V CDR1 and CDR2: LNHDA, SQIVND (reference sequence). The receptor was derived from a man aged 35-49 years in good health and CMV-seronegative. Input material: PBMCs. V gene TRBV19 combines with J gene TRBJ2-3; maybe TRBD2 (5 bases). In DNA form, the CDR3 reads TGTGCCAGTAGTACCCCCGGGATGCGGTCGCCAGATACGCAGTATTTT. This sequence encodes CASSTPGMRSPDTQYF.